These T cell receptor beta chains were read from a single sample in a study of cytomegalovirus exposure and HLA in healthy donors. The data were produced by immunoSEQ multiplex PCR, yet TCRdb's version contains in-frame clones alone and is incomplete. The data hold 150,000 or so clones, with 65% to 85% observed a single time. Sequences were obtained from PBMCs. Receptors were obtained from a man aged 18 to 30 in good health and CMV-seronegative. Each CDR3 is given with its conserved first and last residue. The order of the fields is D gene, clone size, V gene, J gene, CDR3 DNA, CDR3 protein. A D gene is named only where the DNA matches it firmly. For some rows the clone size is stated as once, few or many, or as a class when expanded; others skip it.

TRBD2,.,TRBV5-1,TRBJ2-1,TGCGCCAGCAGCGCCGGGGGGGGCTCCTACAATGAGCAGTTCTTC,CASSAGGGSYNEQFF
.,.,TRBV5-1,TRBJ2-5,TGCGCCAGCAGCTTGCGGGGTAGGGAGACCCAGTACTTC,CASSLRGRETQYF
.,.,TRBV12-5,TRBJ2-3,TGTGCTAGTGGTTTGACCGCTAGACTAGGCACAGATACGCAGTATTTT,CASGLTARLGTDTQYF
.,.,TRBV7-2,TRBJ2-5,TGTGCCAGCAGGGAAACAGGGACGGAGACCCAGTACTTC,CASRETGTETQYF
TRBD2,few,TRBV13,TRBJ2-2,TGTGCCAGCAGCTTAGGCGGACTAGCGGGGAGTCCGAACACCGGGGAGCTGTTTTTT,CASSLGGLAGSPNTGELFF
TRBD1,few,TRBV19,TRBJ1-2,TGTGCCACAGCGGGACAGGGGAAGGGAGGCTACACCTTC,CATAGQGKGGYTF
.,.,TRBV15,TRBJ2-5,TGTGCCACCAGCAGAGATTATCGCAGGGAAGAGACCCAGTACTTC,CATSRDYRREETQYF
.,.,TRBV10-3,TRBJ1-2,TGTGCCATCAGTTCGGGAGATGGCTACACCTTC,CAISSGDGYTF
TRBD1,.,TRBV2,TRBJ2-5,TGTGCCAGCCGACAGGGCCAAGAGACCCAGTACTTC,CASRQGQETQYF
TRBD1,.,TRBV19,TRBJ1-1,TGTGCCAGTACCCCCCTTGAGGGACAGGCCACTGAAGCTTTCTTT,CASTPLEGQATEAFF
.,.,TRBV21-1,TRBJ1-6,TGTGCCAGCAGCAAAGGTGGGGGGCCCCTCCACTTT,CASSKGGGPLHF
.,once,TRBV6-1,TRBJ1-5,TGTGCCAGCCGAGGGCAGGGGTTGAGCAATCAGCCCCAGCATTTT,CASRGQGLSNQPQHF
.,once,TRBV18,TRBJ2-7,TGTGCCAGCTCACCACCCACAGCGGAAGGGAACGGGCAGTACTTC,CASSPPTAEGNGQYF
.,.,TRBV4-2,TRBJ1-5,TGTGCCAGCAGCCAAGATCTAAATAGCAATCAGCCCCAGCATTTT,CASSQDLNSNQPQHF
.,.,TRBV19,TRBJ1-2,TGTGCCACTCAACGAGAGCCCCACTATGGCTACACCTTC,CATQREPHYGYTF
.,.,TRBV13,TRBJ1-1,TGTGCCAGCAGTCCCTTCCGCGCCGAAGCTTTCTTT,CASSPFRAEAFF
.,once,TRBV21-1,TRBJ2-2,TGTGCCAGCAGTCCCATCGAAGGGACAGGGGGAACCGGGGAGCTGTTTTTT,CASSPIEGTGGTGELFF
TRBD2,.,TRBV7-9,TRBJ2-5,TGTGCCAGCATCCAAACGGGGGGAGAGACCCAGTACTTC,CASIQTGGETQYF
.,.,TRBV5-6,TRBJ1-2,TGTGCCAGCAGCTCAGACAGATACTATGGCTACACCTTC,CASSSDRYYGYTF
TRBD1,.,TRBV6-5,TRBJ2-7,TGTGCCAGCAGTTACTCCCCACGGTTAACAGGGGGCGAGCAGTACTTC,CASSYSPRLTGGEQYF
TRBD1,.,TRBV6-5,TRBJ2-5,TGTGCCAGCAGACCCAGGACAGGGAGCTGGGAGACCCAGTACTTC,CASRPRTGSWETQYF
.,.,TRBV5-1,TRBJ1-1,TGCGCCAGCAGCTTATGGAAGGGACTTAACACTGAAGCTTTCTTT,CASSLWKGLNTEAFF
.,medium-sized,TRBV19,TRBJ1-6,TGTGCCAGTAGACCGACGACAGCCGATAATTCACCCCTCCACTTT,CASRPTTADNSPLHF
.,.,TRBV5-1,TRBJ1-2,TGCGCCAGAGAGCAGGCCTACACCTTC,CAREQAYTF
.,.,TRBV18,TRBJ2-4,TGTGCCAGCTCACCATTTCCCGAAAACATTCAGTACTTC,CASSPFPENIQYF
TRBD1,.,TRBV4-1,TRBJ2-5,TGCGCCAGCAGCCAGGGGGACAGGGACCAAGAGACCCAGTACTTC,CASSQGDRDQETQYF
.,.,TRBV6-6,TRBJ1-1,TGTGCCAGCAGCCCCCACAGGGTGAACACTGAAGCTTTCTTT,CASSPHRVNTEAFF
TRBD1,.,TRBV4-1,TRBJ2-7,TGCGCCAGCAGCCAAGACCCTCCGCGACCGGGACAGTCCTACGAGCAGTACTTC,CASSQDPPRPGQSYEQYF
TRBD1,.,TRBV18,TRBJ1-1,TGTGCCAGCTCACCGGCGGGACAGGGGCTCACTGAAGCTTTCTTT,CASSPAGQGLTEAFF
.,.,TRBV14,TRBJ2-6,TGTGCCAGCAGCCCGGGCTTCTCTGGGGCCAACGGCCTGACTTTC,CASSPGFSGANGLTF
TRBD1,.,TRBV19,TRBJ2-5,TGTGCCAGTAGTTTGGACAGGGGAAAGACCCAGTACTTC,CASSLDRGKTQYF
TRBD1,.,TRBV2,TRBJ1-5,TGTGCCAGCAGTGTAACCGGGACAGGGGGCCTTTTACTAGACAATCAGCCCCAGCATTTT,CASSVTGTGGLLLDNQPQHF
.,.,TRBV7-9,TRBJ2-5,TGTGCCAGCAGCCGCATCGAATACTCCAGGGGGAGGGAGACCCAGTACTTC,CASSRIEYSRGRETQYF
TRBD2,once,TRBV30,TRBJ2-5,TGTGCCTGGAGTCCCTACTCTAGCGGGGGGGCGCCCCAGTACTTC,CAWSPYSSGGAPQYF
.,.,TRBV2,TRBJ2-6,TGTGCCAGCATGTCAGGAAGCGGGGCCAACGTCCTGACTTTC,CASMSGSGANVLTF
TRBD1,.,TRBV29-1,TRBJ1-1,TGCAGCGTTACAGGGGGAAGGACTGAAGCTTTCTTT,CSVTGGRTEAFF
.,.,TRBV5-8,TRBJ1-5,TGTGCCAGCACCACAACCAGTAATAGCAATCAGCCCCAGCATTTT,CASTTTSNSNQPQHF
TRBD1,.,TRBV5-1,TRBJ1-3,TGCGCCAGCAGCGGACAGGCTCACTCTGGAAACACCATATATTTT,CASSGQAHSGNTIYF
TRBD2,.,TRBV7-2,TRBJ2-3,TGTGCCAGCAGCCTAAGGGGGAGAGGACGGGGGGGGAGCACAGATACGCAGTATTTT,CASSLRGRGRGGSTDTQYF
.,.,TRBV2,TRBJ1-6,TGTGCCAGCAGTAACCGGGACTCCTATAATTCACCCCTCCACTTT,CASSNRDSYNSPLHF
.,.,TRBV7-2,TRBJ1-6,TGTGCCAGCAGCCCCCCGGGTGTCAGCTCCTATAATTCACCCCTCCACTTT,CASSPPGVSSYNSPLHF
TRBD1,few,TRBV30,TRBJ2-7,TGTGCCTGGGATAGGGACAGGGGCTACGAGCAGTACTTC,CAWDRDRGYEQYF